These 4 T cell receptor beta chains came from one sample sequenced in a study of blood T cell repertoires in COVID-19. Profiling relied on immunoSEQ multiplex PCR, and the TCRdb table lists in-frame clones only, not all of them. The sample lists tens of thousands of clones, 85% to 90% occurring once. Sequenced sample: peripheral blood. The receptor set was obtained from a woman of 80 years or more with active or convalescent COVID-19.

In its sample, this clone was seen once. In DNA form, the CDR3 reads TGTGCCAGCTCACGATCCGGGACATCTGGAAACACCATATATTTT. Its protein is CASSRSGTSGNTIYF. The chain has TRBV18 and TRBJ1-3, with TRBD1 as a possible D gene (6 bases). V lost 4 bases to trimming and J lost 1 base, with 11 bases between them. This CDR3 is 15 amino acids long. The germline V gene has CDR1 KGHSH and CDR2 LQKENI.

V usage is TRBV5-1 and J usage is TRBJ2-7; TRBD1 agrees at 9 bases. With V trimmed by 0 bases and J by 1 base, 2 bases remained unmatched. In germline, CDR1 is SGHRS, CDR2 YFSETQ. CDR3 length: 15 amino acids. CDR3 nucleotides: TGCGCCAGCAGCTTGGAAGGGACAGGGTCCTACGAGCAGTACTTC. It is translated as CASSLEGTGSYEQYF. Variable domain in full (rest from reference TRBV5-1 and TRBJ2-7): KAGVTQTPRYLIKTRGQQVTLSCSPISGHRSVSWYQQTPGQGLQFLFEYFSETQRNKGNFPGRFSGRQFSNSRSEMNVSTLELGDSALYLCASSLEGTGSYEQYFGPGTRLTVT.

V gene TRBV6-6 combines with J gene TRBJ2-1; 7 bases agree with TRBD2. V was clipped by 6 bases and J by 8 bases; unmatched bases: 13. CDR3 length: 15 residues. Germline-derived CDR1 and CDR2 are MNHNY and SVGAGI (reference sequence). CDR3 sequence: CASSLGRSAGDEQFF. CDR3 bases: TGTGCCAGCAGCCTGGGACGATCGGCGGGGGATGAGCAGTTCTTC.

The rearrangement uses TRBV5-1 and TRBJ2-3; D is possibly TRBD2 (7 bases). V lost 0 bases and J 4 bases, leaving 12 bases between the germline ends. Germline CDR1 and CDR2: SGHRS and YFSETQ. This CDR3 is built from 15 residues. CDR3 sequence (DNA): TGCGCCAGCAGCTTGGAAGGGGGGGCCGCAGATACGCAGTATTTT. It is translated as CASSLEGGAADTQYF.